This entry lists 22 T cell receptor beta chains sequenced from one sample in a study of identical twins. TCRdb processed the 5' RACE reads anew with MiXCR; each CDR3 protein has one entry. The sample consists of 280,000 or so distinct CDR3 sequences, roughly 8.6% of them appearing once. Separately, the same data were catalogued under a study of yellow fever vaccine responses in identical twins.

The sequenced sample consisted of memory (CD45RO+) T cells sorted from blood. The receptors derive from a young woman in good health.

The chain links TRBV3-1 to TRBJ1-1; the match to TRBD1 covers 8 bases. The CDR3 totals 15 residues. V lost 7 bases to trimming and J lost 2 bases; unmatched junction nucleotides: 9. Germline assignment: CDR1 LGHDT and CDR2 YNNKEL (reference sequence). The CDR3 DNA follows: TGTGCCAGCAAAAATATGGGACAGGCTAACACTGAAGCTTTCTTT. Its protein product is CASKNMGQANTEAFF.

The rearrangement links TRBV18 to TRBJ2-7; no reliable D call. Trimming took off 4 bases at V and 2 bases at J, with 15 bases between the two ends. Looked up from germline, CDR1 is KGHSH and CDR2 is LQKENI. There are 15 residues in the CDR3. The CDR3 here is CASSLLLAETYEQYF. DNA of the CDR3: TGTGCCAGCTCACTCCTATTGGCAGAAACCTACGAGCAGTACTTC.

The chain links TRBV6-1 to TRBJ1-5, with 7 nucleotides matching TRBD1. CDR1 is MNHNS and CDR2 is SASEGT in the germline V gene. This CDR3 comprises 14 residues. V gave up 6 bases and J gave up 9 bases; unmatched junction bases: 11. CDR3 in DNA: TGTGCCAGCAGCTTGGACAGGCTTGTTTCGCCCCAGCATTTT. The encoded protein is CASSLDRLVSPQHF.

The chain employs TRBV28 and TRBJ1-3; a weak D match, TRBD1 (5 bases). The ends were cut back, 5 bases at V and 7 bases at J, with 12 bases in the middle. CDR3 size: 13 residues. The germline V gene has CDR1 MDHEN and CDR2 SYDVKM. The DNA for the CDR3 is TGTGCCAGCAGTGTCGCCAGGGAGAACACCATATATTTT. It specifies CASSVARENTIYF. The full variable domain, its missing parts supplied by reference TRBV28 and TRBJ1-3, is DVKVTQSSRYLVKRTGEKVFLECVQDMDHENMFWYRQDPGLGLRLIYFSYDVKMKEKGDIPEGYSVSREKKERFSLILESASTNQTSMYLCASSVARENTIYFGEGSWLTVV.

This sequence joins TRBV28 and TRBJ2-7, with D possibly TRBD2 on 6 matching bases. This CDR3 contains 14 residues. V lost 6 bases, J lost 1 base, and 13 bases lay in between. Germline V gene sequence: CDR1 MDHEN, CDR2 SYDVKM. The CDR3: CASRSRGLSYEQYF. The CDR3 DNA reads as TGTGCCAGCAGGTCGCGGGGTCTGTCCTACGAGCAGTACTTC. The full variable domain, its missing parts supplied by reference TRBV28 and TRBJ2-7, is DVKVTQSSRYLVKRTGEKVFLECVQDMDHENMFWYRQDPGLGLRLIYFSYDVKMKEKGDIPEGYSVSREKKERFSLILESASTNQTSMYLCASRSRGLSYEQYFGPGTRLTVT.

This clonotype was observed a few times. This sequence joins TRBV7-8 and TRBJ2-5; D call uncertain. V was cut by 7 bases and J by 9 bases, with 18 bases left in between. The CDR3 totals 13 residues. CDR1 and CDR2 from the germline V gene are SGHVS and FQNEAQ. Written as DNA, the CDR3 is TGTGCCAGCAACCAAGGCCCCCTGAAGGCCCAGTACTTC. It specifies CASNQGPLKAQYF.

This clonotype was counted at least ten times. This sequence joins TRBV6-5 and TRBJ2-3, with D possibly TRBD1 on 6 matching bases. Germline loops: CDR1 MNHEY, CDR2 SVGAGI. Trimming shortened V by 3 bases and J by 1 base, and 14 bases separated the two germline ends. CDR3 length: 16 residues. CDR3 nucleotide sequence: TGTGCCAGCAGTTATGACAGGAGCCTAGGCACAGATACGCAGTATTTT. It yields the protein CASSYDRSLGTDTQYF.

This clonotype has a handful of counts. V and J are TRBV4-2 and TRBJ2-5, with 8 nucleotides matching TRBD2. V lost 0 bases, J lost 5 bases, and 2 bases stayed unmatched. CDR1 LGHNA and CDR2 YNFKEQ come from the germline V gene. CDR3 length: 14 amino acids. In nucleotides, the CDR3 is TGTGCCAGCAGCCAAGACTCTAGCGGGGAGACCCAGTACTTC. It specifies CASSQDSSGETQYF.

Ten or more counts support this clonotype. The rearrangement joins TRBV20-1 to TRBJ2-7; D possibly matches TRBD1 or TRBD2 (5 bases each). CDR3 length equals 14 residues. Germline CDR1 and CDR2: DFQATT and SNEGSKA (reference sequence). V was trimmed by 3 bases and J by 3 bases, leaving 15 bases between them. The CDR3 region has the DNA TGCAGTGCTAGTGGGGACCTGGGCGGCTACGAGCAGTACTTC. It specifies CSASGDLGGYEQYF.

This clonotype has a handful of counts. This chain joins TRBV7-3 and TRBJ2-5; 10 nucleotides match TRBD2. The CDR3 length is 18 residues. The V gene end was trimmed by 5 bases and the J gene end by 3 bases; junction bases not matched to a gene: 15. Germline values: CDR1 SGHTA, CDR2 FQGTGA. The chain's CDR3 is CASSRGLAGAQRKETQYF. The DNA for the CDR3 is TGTGCCAGCAGCCGTGGGCTAGCGGGAGCCCAAAGAAAAGAGACCCAGTACTTC.

In this sample, this clonotype turned up many times. The rearrangement uses TRBV20-1 and TRBJ2-1; TRBD2 matches at 11 bases. CDR1 DFQATT and CDR2 SNEGSKA come from the germline V gene (reference sequence). V shed 5 bases and J 6 bases; nucleotides not matched to a gene: 9. This CDR3 is 15 amino acids long. CDR3 DNA sequence: TGCAGTGCTCCACAAACTAGCGGGAGACGCAATGAGCAGTTCTTC. This translates into CSAPQTSGRRNEQFF.

This clonotype was counted between two and nine times. J is TRBJ2-7 and V is TRBV28; TRBD1 or TRBD2 may be the D gene (6 bases each). The CDR3 runs 16 residues. CDR1 is MDHEN, CDR2 SYDVKM, per germline. V was clipped by 3 bases and J by 4 bases, with 19 bases between them. The CDR3 reads CASSFSGALGRYEQYV. CDR3 sequence (DNA): TGTGCCAGCAGTTTCTCGGGGGCCCTTGGGAGGTACGAGCAGTACGTC.

This clonotype was observed a few times. J is TRBJ1-1 and V is TRBV9; weak D call: TRBD1 (6 bases). CDR3 length: 15 amino acids. The germline CDR1 and CDR2 sequences are SGDLS and YYNGEE. Trimming pared 4 bases from V and 6 bases from J, leaving 19 bases between. CDR3 sequence (DNA): TGTGCCAGCAGCATGCGACAGGATGGGATGGCTGAAGCTTTCTTT. Protein: CASSMRQDGMAEAFF.

This chain joins TRBV5-5 and TRBJ1-3, with D tentatively TRBD1 (6 bases). V gave up 4 bases and J gave up 4 bases, with 12 bases separating them. The germline gives CDR1 SGHKS, CDR2 YYEKEE (reference sequence). The CDR3 has 14 amino acids. The CDR3 here is CASSPTGNGNTIYF. CDR3 DNA: TGTGCCAGCAGCCCTACAGGGAACGGAAACACCATATATTTT.

This clonotype came up a few times. The chain carries TRBV21-1 and TRBJ2-7. TRBV21-1 is assigned pseudogene status. This CDR3 is built from 9 residues. The CDR3 coding sequence is TGTGCCAGCTATAACGAGCAGTACTTC. Its protein product is CASYNEQYF.

This clonotype has at least ten counts. The CDR3 region is CSVAGLDTQYF. The CDR3 nucleotides are TGCAGCGTCGCGGGCTTGGATACGCAGTATTTT. This sequence joins TRBV29-1 and TRBJ2-3; maybe TRBD2 (5 bases). Germline CDR1 and CDR2: SQVTM and ANQGSEA. The CDR3 runs 11 residues. V was pared by 6 bases and J by 6 bases, with 10 bases between.

This clonotype was seen only a few times. The gene calls are TRBV6-1 and TRBJ2-5, with 12 positions matching TRBD2. The V gene end was trimmed by 3 bases and the J gene end by 4 bases; junction bases not matched to a gene: 12. CDR1 and CDR2 (germline): MNHNS, SASEGT. The CDR3 is 18 residues long. CDR3 loop: CASSDTLLAGGGRETQYF. The CDR3 DNA sequence: TGTGCCAGCAGTGATACCCTCCTAGCGGGAGGGGGGAGAGAGACCCAGTACTTC.

The rearrangement links TRBV29-1 to TRBJ2-1; D is unresolved. The germline V gene has CDR1 SQVTM and CDR2 ANQGSEA. This CDR3 comprises 11 residues. V lost 4 bases, J lost 4 bases, and 5 bases lay in between. The CDR3 here is CSVASYNEQFF. DNA of the CDR3: TGCAGCGTTGCTAGTTACAATGAGCAGTTCTTC.

This chain connects TRBV7-3 to TRBJ2-1; possibly TRBD2 for D (5 bases). Germline CDR1 reads SGHTA; CDR2 reads FQGTGA. The CDR3 has 14 amino acids. V lost 5 bases and J lost 4, with 12 bases in between. The chain's CDR3 is CASSASGTYNEQFF. The DNA for the CDR3 is TGTGCCAGCAGCGCAAGCGGAACGTACAATGAGCAGTTCTTC.

This clonotype was seen a handful of times. This chain connects TRBV2 to TRBJ2-1; 11 bases fit TRBD2. V lost 5 bases and J lost 4; bases outside the gene matches: 7. The CDR3 loop spans 16 amino acids. Germline V CDR1 and CDR2: SNHLY, FYNNEI. In DNA, the CDR3 is TGTGCCAGCAGTACCGGACTAGCGGGCCCGTACAATGAGCAGTTCTTC. This encodes CASSTGLAGPYNEQFF.

This clonotype came up a few times. This chain joins TRBV7-9 and TRBJ1-1; 9 positions agree with TRBD1. The length of the CDR3 is 16 residues. CDR1 is SEHNR and CDR2 is FQNEAQ in the germline V gene (reference sequence). V lost 5 bases, J lost 1 base, and 8 bases stayed unmatched. Here the CDR3 reads CASSPGQGRANTEAFF. CDR3 nucleotide sequence: TGTGCCAGCAGCCCCGGACAGGGGAGGGCGAACACTGAAGCTTTCTTT.

In its sample, this clonotype was seen a few times. J is TRBJ2-1 and V is TRBV7-2; 8 nucleotides align to TRBD2. The CDR3 is 16 residues long. Trimming took 5 bases from V and 9 from J; bases not matched to a gene: 15. The germline gives CDR1 SGHTA, CDR2 FQGNSA. CDR3 in DNA: TGTGCCAGCAGCCCCAACCCACCCATAGCGGGGACTGAGCAGTTCTTC. Its translation: CASSPNPPIAGTEQFF.